Below, 4 T cell receptor beta chains from the same sample are listed, as sequenced in a study of OX40 agonist ivuxolimab in advanced cancers. TCRdb keeps only in-frame clones here, not all; method: immunoSEQ multiplex PCR. The sample lists about 46,000 clones, around 89% occurring once. This material consisted of CD4+ or CD8+ T cells sorted from blood, taken in a trial of the OX40 agonist ivuxolimab. The receptors were sampled from an adult with an advanced solid tumor such as melanoma, head and neck, liver or kidney cancer.

This clone was observed a single time. The chain links TRBV5-6 to TRBJ2-1; D might be TRBD1 (6 bases). The V end lost 2 bases, the J end lost 6 bases, and 12 bases lay between the germline ends. Germline V lookup: CDR1 SGHDT, CDR2 YYEEEE. This CDR3 is built from 14 residues. The CDR3 spells CASSFDRPGNEQFF. The CDR3 DNA is TGTGCCAGCAGCTTTGACAGGCCGGGCAATGAGCAGTTCTTC. The full variable domain, rest sourced from reference TRBV5-6 and TRBJ2-1, is DAGVTQSPTHLIKTRGQQVTLRCSPKSGHDTVSWYQQALGQGPQFIFQYYEEEERQRGNFPDRFSGHQFPNYSSELNVNALLLGDSALYLCASSFDRPGNEQFFGPGTRLTVL.

The chain links TRBV9 to TRBJ2-1; D is unresolved. The CDR3 is 12 residues long. V was clipped by 1 base and J by 7 bases, with 6 bases between them. Germline V gives CDR1 SGDLS, CDR2 YYNGEE. The CDR3 nucleotides read TGTGCCAGCAGCGTATGGGGAAATGAGCAGTTCTTC. Encoded protein: CASSVWGNEQFF.

This rearrangement joins TRBV5-1 to TRBJ2-1; 7 bases are shared with TRBD1. Germline trimming cut 0 bases from V and 6 bases from J; bases unmatched to any gene: 6. The CDR3 contains 15 residues. CDR1 is SGHRS and CDR2 is YFSETQ in the germline V gene. The CDR3 protein is CASSLDRGLLNEQFF. The DNA of the CDR3 is TGCGCCAGCAGCTTGGACAGGGGTTTACTCAATGAGCAGTTCTTC.

This chain connects TRBV7-9 to TRBJ1-1, with 12 bases fitting TRBD1. Germline CDR1 is SEHNR and CDR2 is FQNEAQ (reference sequence). Trimming removed 6 bases from V and 10 bases from J; junction bases left unmatched: 12. The CDR3 has 15 residues. DNA for the CDR3: TGTGCCAGCAGTCCGGGACAGGGGGCGCTTCTTTTAGCTTTCTTT. It yields the protein CASSPGQGALLLAFF. Using reference TRBV7-9 and TRBJ1-1 for the parts outside the CDR3, the full variable domain is DTGVSQNPRHKITKRGQNVTFRCDPISEHNRLYWYRQTLGQGPEFLTYFQNEAQLEKSRLLSDRFSAERPKGSFSTLEIQRTEQGDSAMYLCASSPGQGALLLAFFGQGTRLTVV.